This entry lists 22 T cell receptor beta chains sequenced from one sample in a study of tumor-infiltrating lymphocytes in primary liver carcinoma. The source material, about 19-30 mg of unsorted bulk tissue, was used to co-extract RNA and DNA. The authors made TCR beta cDNA from 400 to 600 ng total RNA with a constant-region primer. Libraries covering TCR beta were generated through three nested multiplex PCR rounds (using a slightly modified ARM-PCR). The two initial PCR rounds, approximately 10 cycles each, used TRBV1-TRBV30 forward and C-beta reverse primers. TCRdb called the multiplex PCR reads again in MiXCR, with one record for every CDR3 protein. This table holds some 20,000 distinct CDR3 sequences, roughly 80% found once. Sequencing was done on a sample of liver tumor tissue from sampling region 4. Indicated subset: tumor region T4, right-lateral pole. These receptors originate from a woman younger than 45 with primary liver carcinoma and hepatitis B virus infection.

As regards this clonotype: The germline gene is not matched at one end of the junction; a read error may be the cause. The V gene is TRBV7-9, the J gene TRBJ1-2; TRBD1 might be the D (5 bases). Germline-derived CDR1 and CDR2 are SEHNR and FQNEAQ (reference sequence). The CDR3 has 14 amino acids. CDR3 sequence: CVSILGGTSYGYTF. CDR3 DNA: TGTGTCAGCATCTTAGGTGGGACGTCTTATGGCTACACGTTC. Variable domain in full (rest from reference TRBV7-9 and TRBJ1-2): DTGVSQNPRHKITKRGQNVTFRCDPISEHNRLYWYRQTLGQGPEFLTYFQNEAQLEKSRLLSDRFSAERPKGSFSTLEIQRTEQGDSAMYLCVSILGGTSYGYTFGSGTRLTVV.

As concerns this clonotype: At one end the junction does not follow the germline gene, possibly because of a read error. The gene calls are TRBV28 and TRBJ2-7; D may be TRBD2 (6 bases). The CDR3 sequence is 16 residues long. Germline V CDR1 and CDR2: MDHEN, SYDVKM. CDR3 region: CPSSSPRLARINEQHF. The DNA for the CDR3 is TGTCCCAGCAGTTCGCCTCGGCTAGCGAGAATCAACGAGCAGCACTTC.

Comments on this clonotype: Given the absence of the conserved phenylalanine or tryptophan at the CDR3 end, a read error is likely. V is TRBV11-3 and J is TRBJ2-1; 8 bases map to TRBD2. This CDR3 contains 15 residues. Germline V gene sequence: CDR1 SGHNT, CDR2 YENEEA. The CDR3 loop is CGSSRLAWGGYEQFL. The CDR3 nucleotides read TGTGGCAGCAGCCGACTAGCGTGGGGGGGGTATGAGCAGTTCTTG.

In the case of this clonotype: A read error may account for a junction end that differs from germline. This chain joins TRBV5-8 and TRBJ2-1; 9 bases line up with TRBD1. The germline gives CDR1 SGHTS, CDR2 YDEGEE. The CDR3 runs 13 residues. The CDR3 sequence is CANSVDRGNEQVF. CDR3 sequence (DNA): TGTGCCAACAGCGTGGACAGGGGCAATGAGCAGGTCTTC.

A remark on this clonotype: The junction differs from germline at one of its ends, possibly a read error. The genes are TRBV4-3 and TRBJ2-1; D might be TRBD2 (5 bases). CDR1 LGHNA and CDR2 YSLEER come from the germline V gene. The CDR3 loop spans 16 amino acids. This CDR3 is CASSQDCDYAYNEQFF. The CDR3 region has the DNA TGCGCCAGCAGCCAAGACTGTGACTACGCCTACAATGAGCAGTTCTTT.

This clonotype was found once. The CDR3 ends on some other residue instead of the conserved phenylalanine or tryptophan, so this is likely a read error. J is TRBJ2-1 and V is TRBV29-1; D remains unclear. The ends were cut back, 4 bases at V and 7 bases at J, with 17 bases in the middle. The germline V gene has CDR1 SQVTM and CDR2 ANQGSEA. The CDR3 runs 14 residues. CDR3 bases: TGCAGCGTTGTCGGGTTAATGGGTTATAATGAGCAGTTCTCC. Its translation: CSVVGLMGYNEQFS.

This clonotype was seen more than once but under ten times. The chain uses TRBV6-5 and TRBJ2-5; 10 bases are shared with TRBD1. This CDR3 comprises 13 residues. Germline lookup yields CDR1 MNHEY and CDR2 SVGAGI. In DNA form, the CDR3 reads TGTACAAGCGGTACCGACAGGGGGCTGACCCAGTACTTC. Translating gives CTSGTDRGLTQYF.

The sample holds many counts of this clonotype. Just one base apart from a much larger clone, this may be a read error. Lacking the conserved final phenylalanine or tryptophan, this CDR3 likely reflects a read error. J is TRBJ2-7 and V is TRBV28, with D perhaps matching TRBD1 (6 bases). Trimming pared 9 bases from V and 1 base from J, leaving 13 bases between. The CDR3 has 13 amino acids. Germline V gene lookup returns CDR1 MDHEN and CDR2 SYDVKM. The DNA of the CDR3 is TGTGCCAGTAGGACAGTGGAATCCTACGAGCAGTACCTC. Translated: CASRTVESYEQYL.

A single count supports this clonotype. At one boundary the junction diverges from the germline segment, which might be a read error. CDR3 nucleotides: TGTGCCAGCAGTTTGCACCACCAGGGGTTTTACGAGCGGTACTTC. It encodes CASSLHHQGFYERYF. The chain joins TRBV28 to TRBJ2-7, with D possibly matching TRBD1 (6 bases). In germline, CDR1 is MDHEN, CDR2 SYDVKM. The CDR3 has 15 residues.

The chain couples TRBV5-6 to TRBJ1-6; D is unclear. V lost 4 bases, J lost 10 bases, and 15 bases lay in between. CDR3 size: 14 residues. CDR1 is SGHDT, CDR2 YYEEEE, per germline. CDR3: CASSMVALGSPLHF. The CDR3 region has the DNA TGTGCCAGCAGCATGGTGGCGCTGGGATCACCCCTCCACTTT.

With respect to this clonotype: The junction differs from germline at one of its ends, possibly a read error. This chain uses TRBV6-5 with TRBJ1-1; D call uncertain. The CDR3 is 13 amino acids. Germline V gene lookup returns CDR1 MNHEY and CDR2 SVGAGI. As DNA, the CDR3 is TGTGCCAGCACTGAGGAAACTTATACTGAGGCTTTCTTT. Encoded protein: CASTEETYTEAFF.

This chain links TRBV7-3 with TRBJ2-5, with TRBD2 matching 11 bases. V gave up 11 bases and J gave up 3 bases; unmatched junction bases: 11. Per the germline V gene, CDR1 is SGHTA and CDR2 is FQGTGA. The CDR3 sequence is 15 residues long. The CDR3 loop reads CAASSTSGSKETQYF. Written as DNA, the CDR3 is TGTGCCGCCAGCTCAACTAGCGGGAGTAAAGAGACCCAGTACTTC.

As for this clonotype: The junction departs from the called germline gene at one end, perhaps through a read error. The chain carries TRBV4-3 and TRBJ2-7, with TRBD2 matching over 7 bases. The CDR3 extends over 18 amino acids. Germline V lookup: CDR1 LGHNA, CDR2 YSLEER. The CDR3 DNA sequence: TGCACCAGCAGTCAAGCTGTGACGGGGGGTCACATTAGCTACAAGCAGTACTTC. Residues: CTSSQAVTGGHISYKQYF.

Worth noting for this clonotype: The junction departs from the called germline gene at one end, perhaps through a read error. The J gene is TRBJ1-1, the V gene TRBV11-2; 11 nucleotides align to TRBD1. The CDR3 is 20 amino acids. Germline-derived CDR1 and CDR2 are SGHAT and FQNNGV. The chain's CDR3 is CVSSARDRGYKRWGNTEAFF. Written as DNA, the CDR3 is TGTGTCAGCAGCGCTCGGGACAGGGGGTACAAGAGGTGGGGTAACACTGAAGCTTTCTTT. Using reference TRBV11-2 and TRBJ1-1 for the parts outside the CDR3, the full variable domain is EAGVAQSPRYKIIEKRQSVAFWCNPISGHATLYWYQQILGQGPKLLIQFQNNGVVDDSQLPKDRFSAERLKGVDSTLKIQPAKLEDSAVYLCVSSARDRGYKRWGNTEAFFGQGTRLTVV.

This clonotype was seen repeatedly, ten times or more. V is TRBV19 and J is TRBJ2-2; 8 positions agree with TRBD2. V gave up 6 bases and J gave up 4 bases; unmatched junction bases: 10. CDR1 and CDR2 from the germline V gene are LNHDA and SQIVND (reference sequence). The CDR3 is made up of 16 amino acids. CDR3 protein: CASRMRLAGTTGELFF. CDR3 coding DNA: TGTGCCAGTAGAATGAGGCTAGCGGGCACCACCGGGGAGCTGTTTTTT.

About this clonotype: It is likely a read error, because the conserved phenylalanine at the end of the CDR3 is missing. The rearrangement joins TRBV29-1 to TRBJ1-2; D not resolved. Germline values: CDR1 SQVTM, CDR2 ANQGSEA. Between the trimmed V and J ends, which lost 5 bases and 8 bases, there was a span of 15 bases. CDR3 size: 12 residues. This CDR3 is CSVIHWGGGYTH. The CDR3 nucleotides read TGCAGCGTTATCCATTGGGGTGGCGGCTACACCCAT.

Concerning this clonotype itself: One end of the junction fails to match germline, which may point to a read error. This rearrangement joins TRBV11-2 to TRBJ2-1, with 8 nucleotides matching TRBD1. CDR3 size: 15 residues. Germline V gene sequence: CDR1 SGHAT, CDR2 FQNNGV. The CDR3 nucleotides read TGTGCCAGCAGCTTAAGGCAGGGGGCCTACAATGATCAGTTCTTC. Translating gives CASSLRQGAYNDQFF.

With regard to this clonotype: A read error is possible here, since a much larger clone lies one base away. This chain uses TRBV11-1 with TRBJ2-7; no firm D call. V gave up 2 bases and J gave up 6 bases, with 8 bases separating them. The CDR3 has 12 amino acids. The germline V gene has CDR1 SGHAT and CDR2 FQDESV (reference sequence). The CDR3 loop is CASSLYLLEQYF. CDR3 in DNA: TGTGCCAGCAGCTTATACCTCCTCGAGCAGTACTTC.

With respect to this clonotype: The junction and the germline gene differ at one end; a read error may be behind it. The chain has TRBV11-1 and TRBJ2-2; 7 bases line up with TRBD2. The CDR3 totals 16 residues. Germline CDR1 SGHAT, CDR2 FQDESV (reference sequence). The CDR3, as DNA: TGTGCCAGCAACAGCGTTATGGCGGGAGTGTCCGGGGAGCCGTTTTTT. Protein product: CASNSVMAGVSGEPFF.

This clonotype turned up a few times. The junction and the germline gene differ at one end; a read error may be behind it. J is TRBJ2-3 and V is TRBV4-3, with TRBD2 identical over 11 bases. The CDR3 length is 18 residues. The germline V gene encodes CDR1 LGHNA and CDR2 YSLEER. The CDR3 coding sequence is TGCGCTAGCAGCCAAGAAGGTCTAGCGGGAGGTCCAATAGATACGCAGTATTTT. It codes for CASSQEGLAGGPIDTQYF.

Points on this clonotype: The germline gene is not matched at one end of the junction; a read error may be the cause. The chain combines TRBV4-3 with TRBJ1-2; no firm D call. The CDR3 spans 14 residues. Germline V gives CDR1 LGHNA, CDR2 YSLEER. This chain's CDR3 is CASSTVLEIYGYIF. The CDR3 nucleotides read TGCGCCAGCAGCACTGTGTTGGAGATCTATGGCTACATCTTC.

The chain carries TRBV4-3 and TRBJ1-2; no clear D gene. Germline CDR1 and CDR2: LGHNA and YSLEER. The CDR3 runs 14 residues. Trimming removed 9 bases at V and 4 bases at J, with 18 bases between. The DNA for the CDR3 is TGCGCCAGTATTGCTGAGTTGGAGATCTATGGCTACACCTTC. Translation: CASIAELEIYGYTF.